One and the same sample provided the 20 T cell receptor beta chains below, sequenced in a study of shared clonotypes between healthy human individuals. Repertoires were generated with immunoSEQ multiplex PCR, while TCRdb's copy carries only in-frame clones and drops some. The sample lists some 1,900,000 clones, approximately 94% occurring once. CD45RO-negative CD8 cells positively selected for CCR7 made up the naive population, which excluded terminally differentiated effector memory CD45RA+ cells. The sample taken for sequencing was naive CD8+ T cells sorted from blood. These receptors originate from a man younger than 30 in good health.

This clone is a singleton in its sample. The chain recombines TRBV7-9 with TRBJ2-7; D is possibly TRBD1 (6 bases). Germline V lookup: CDR1 SEHNR, CDR2 FQNEAQ (reference sequence). This CDR3 has 15 residues. With 8 bases removed from V and 0 bases from J, the gap between germline ends came to 17 bases. The CDR3 region is CASVYRRDNSYEQYF. DNA for the CDR3: TGTGCCAGCGTATACCGCCGGGACAACTCCTACGAGCAGTACTTC.

The chain is built from TRBV5-6 and TRBJ2-7, with 7 bases that match TRBD1. The V segment lost 2 bases and the J segment 5 bases; nucleotides outside the gene matches: 10. The CDR3 sequence is 15 residues long. Germline loops: CDR1 SGHDT, CDR2 YYEEEE. CDR3 region: CASSFPTGEFDEQYF. Here the CDR3 DNA reads TGTGCCAGCAGCTTTCCAACAGGGGAATTCGACGAGCAGTACTTC.

This rearrangement joins TRBV5-6 to TRBJ2-4; 7 bases agree with TRBD2. V shed 4 bases and J 5 bases; nucleotides not matched to a gene: 6. Germline V CDR1 and CDR2: SGHDT, YYEEEE. CDR3 size: 14 residues. CDR3: CASSAGALENIQYF. The CDR3 coding sequence is TGTGCCAGCAGCGCGGGAGCCTTGGAAAACATTCAGTACTTC.

This chain joins TRBV7-9 and TRBJ2-1, with D possibly TRBD1 on 6 matching bases. The CDR3 consists of 18 residues. Looked up from germline, CDR1 is SEHNR and CDR2 is FQNEAQ (reference sequence). V lost 5 bases and J lost 2, with 22 bases in between. The CDR3 here is CASSRKLLGGFTYNEQFF. CDR3 coding DNA: TGTGCCAGCAGCCGCAAGCTTTTAGGGGGATTTACCTACAATGAGCAGTTCTTC.

Concerning this clone: Other DNA sequences in this specimen translate into the identical CDR3. The V and J genes are TRBV6-5 and TRBJ2-7, with unresolved D. This CDR3 comprises 12 residues. Germline V gives CDR1 MNHEY, CDR2 SVGAGI. Trimming pared 5 bases from V and 3 bases from J, leaving 8 bases between. The CDR3 sequence is CASSPVLYEQYF. The CDR3 DNA reads as TGTGCCAGCAGTCCAGTCCTCTACGAGCAGTACTTC.

On this clone: The same CDR3 also results from other DNA sequences found in this sample. The J gene is TRBJ1-2, the V gene TRBV27; maybe TRBD1 (5 bases). CDR1 is MNHEY, CDR2 SMNVEV, per germline (reference sequence). With 3 bases removed from V and 4 bases from J, the gap between germline ends came to 9 bases. The CDR3 covers 13 residues. This CDR3 reads CASSFGGAYGYTF. DNA of the CDR3: TGTGCCAGCAGTTTTGGGGGAGCCTATGGCTACACCTTC.

The V call is TRBV19, the J call TRBJ1-5, with D hard to call. Germline-derived CDR1 and CDR2 are LNHDA and SQIVND (reference sequence). Trimming removed 10 bases from V and 1 base from J, with 8 bases in between. The CDR3 is 12 amino acids. This CDR3 reads CATRTSNQPQHF. CDR3 nucleotide sequence: TGTGCCACCCGAACAAGCAATCAGCCCCAGCATTTT.

The chain couples TRBV30 to TRBJ2-7, with a possible D match to TRBD1 (5 bases). The germline CDR1 and CDR2 sequences are GTSNPN and SVGIG (reference sequence). Trimming pared 0 bases from V and 3 bases from J, leaving 18 bases between. CDR3 size: 16 residues. This CDR3 reads CAWSVPYGRVDYEQYF. CDR3 DNA sequence: TGTGCCTGGAGTGTACCGTATGGCAGGGTGGACTACGAGCAGTACTTC.

The chain is built from TRBV5-4 and TRBJ2-7; tentative D call: TRBD1 (5 bases). This CDR3 contains 13 residues. Trimming left V 3 bases short and J 2 bases short, with 9 bases between. Germline V gives CDR1 SGHNT, CDR2 YYREEE (reference sequence). DNA for the CDR3: TGTGCCAGCAGCTCTCTAGGGGCCTACGAGCAGTACTTC. Translating it yields CASSSLGAYEQYF.

This CDR3 is CASSYGYTPSTDTQYF. Written as DNA, the CDR3 is TGTGCCAGCAGTTACGGCTACACCCCTAGCACAGATACGCAGTATTTT. The chain links TRBV6-5 to TRBJ2-3, with D hard to call. V lost 2 bases to trimming and J lost 0 bases, with 12 bases between them. The CDR3 runs 16 residues. The germline CDR1 and CDR2 sequences are MNHEY and SVGAGI.

The J gene is TRBJ2-3, the V gene TRBV30; 8 bases fit TRBD1. V shed 4 bases, J shed 0 bases, and the junction held 3 bases outside the gene matches. Germline assignment: CDR1 GTSNPN and CDR2 SVGIG (reference sequence). The CDR3 loop spans 14 amino acids. The CDR3 sequence is CAWTTGDSTDTQYF. The CDR3 nucleotides read TGTGCCTGGACGACAGGGGATAGCACAGATACGCAGTATTTT. Looking up the rest from reference TRBV30 and TRBJ2-3 gives the full variable domain: SQTIHQWPATLVQPVGSPLSLECTVEGTSNPNLYWYRQAAGRGLQLLFYSVGIGQISSEVPQNLSASRPQDRQFILSSKKLLLSDSGFYLCAWTTGDSTDTQYFGPGTRLTVL.

Comment on this clone: This CDR3 is also generated by other DNA sequences in the sample. The chain links TRBV28 to TRBJ2-7; D possibly corresponds to TRBD2 (6 bases). The V and J ends lost 2 bases and 1 base respectively, with 9 bases between them. This CDR3 comprises 14 residues. Germline assignment: CDR1 MDHEN and CDR2 SYDVKM. The DNA of the CDR3 is TGTGCCAGCAGTTTAAGCGGAGGGTCCTACGAGCAGTACTTC. Protein sequence: CASSLSGGSYEQYF.

The J gene is TRBJ1-2, the V gene TRBV19, with D unclear. This CDR3 comprises 13 residues. V lost 5 bases and J lost 3, with 10 bases in between. CDR1 and CDR2 from the germline V gene are LNHDA and SQIVND (reference sequence). In DNA, the CDR3 is TGTGCCAGTAGTCCTGCACTTTACTATGGCTACACCTTC. This encodes CASSPALYYGYTF.

This chain links TRBV5-6 with TRBJ2-7, with a possible D match to TRBD2 (6 bases). Germline CDR1 and CDR2: SGHDT and YYEEEE. V shed 4 bases and J shed 2 bases, with 16 bases lying between them. The CDR3 extends over 15 amino acids. The CDR3 sequence: CASSREGGVPYEQYF. The CDR3 nucleotides are TGTGCCAGCAGCCGGGAAGGCGGGGTACCCTACGAGCAGTACTTC.

The rearrangement uses TRBV10-3 and TRBJ2-7; unclear D gene. This CDR3 is 16 amino acids long. With 5 bases removed from V and 3 bases from J, the gap between germline ends came to 20 bases. In germline, CDR1 is ENHRY, CDR2 SYGVKD. The CDR3 spells CAISKLPTTVYYEQYF. CDR3 nucleotides: TGTGCCATCAGTAAACTACCGACAACAGTTTACTACGAGCAGTACTTC.

The chain employs TRBV13 and TRBJ1-1; no clear D gene. Trimming shortened V by 5 bases and J by 2 bases, and 12 bases separated the two germline ends. Per germline, CDR1 PRHDT and CDR2 FYEKMQ (reference sequence). The CDR3 contains 14 residues. The DNA of the CDR3 is TGTGCCAGCAGCCCCCCCGACCAAAACACTGAAGCTTTCTTT. This translates into CASSPPDQNTEAFF.

With respect to this clone: The same CDR3 is also encoded by other DNA sequences in this sample. The gene calls are TRBV13 and TRBJ2-7; D is possibly TRBD2 (6 bases). Germline V lookup: CDR1 PRHDT, CDR2 FYEKMQ (reference sequence). Trimming removed 3 bases at V and 0 bases at J, with 6 bases between. This CDR3 has 13 amino acids. The CDR3 loop reads CASSLEGSYEQYF. The DNA for the CDR3 is TGTGCCAGCAGCTTGGAGGGCTCCTACGAGCAGTACTTC. Based on the CDR3 plus reference TRBV13 and TRBJ2-7, the full variable domain is AAGVIQSPRHLIKEKRETATLKCYPIPRHDTVYWYQQGPGQDPQFLISFYEKMQSDKGSIPDRFSAQQFSDYHSELNMSSLELGDSALYFCASSLEGSYEQYFGPGTRLTVT.

The V and J genes are TRBV7-9 and TRBJ2-1, with D perhaps TRBD1 or TRBD2 (7 bases each). Trimming took off 8 bases at V and 6 bases at J, with 17 bases between the two ends. The CDR3 covers 14 residues. CDR1 is SEHNR and CDR2 is FQNEAQ in the germline V gene (reference sequence). CDR3 protein: CASLWEGAPNEQFF. CDR3 in DNA: TGTGCCAGCCTCTGGGAGGGGGCGCCCAATGAGCAGTTCTTC.

A remark on this clone: The junction and the germline gene differ at one end; a read error may be behind it. The chain is built from TRBV7-7 and TRBJ1-6, with D uncertain. CDR1 is SSHAT, CDR2 FNYEAQ, per germline (reference sequence). This CDR3 is 15 amino acids long. The CDR3 loop reads CASSWPPGGNSPLHF. The CDR3 DNA reads as TGTGCTAGCAGCTGGCCCCCAGGAGGAAATTCACCCCTCCACTTT.

The chain couples TRBV5-6 to TRBJ2-1; TRBD2 agrees at 7 bases. This CDR3 is 14 amino acids long. J gave up 8 bases and V 4 bases, and 9 bases lay outside the gene matches. Germline assignment: CDR1 SGHDT and CDR2 YYEEEE. The CDR3 DNA follows: TGTGCCAGCAGCCGGACTAGTAGTAGGTATGAGCAGTTCTTC. The encoded protein is CASSRTSSRYEQFF.